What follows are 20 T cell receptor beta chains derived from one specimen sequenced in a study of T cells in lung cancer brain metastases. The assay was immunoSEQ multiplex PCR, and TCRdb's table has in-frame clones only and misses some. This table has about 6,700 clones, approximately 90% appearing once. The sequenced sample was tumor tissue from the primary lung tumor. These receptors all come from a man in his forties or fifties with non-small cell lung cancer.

The CDR3 reads CASSQGAGVPYNEQFF. In DNA form, the CDR3 reads TGCGCCAGCAGCCAGGGAGCGGGGGTACCCTACAATGAGCAGTTCTTC. The chain uses TRBV4-3 and TRBJ2-1; 8 bases map to TRBD2. Germline lookup yields CDR1 LGHNA and CDR2 YSLEER. The CDR3 is 16 amino acids. After removal of 3 bases from V and 2 bases from J, the junction contained 6 bases not matched to a gene.

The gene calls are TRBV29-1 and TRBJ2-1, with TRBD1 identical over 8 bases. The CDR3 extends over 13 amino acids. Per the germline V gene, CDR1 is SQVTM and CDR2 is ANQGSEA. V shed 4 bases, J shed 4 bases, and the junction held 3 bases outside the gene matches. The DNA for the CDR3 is TGCAGCGTTGTCGGGACAGGATACAATGAGCAGTTCTTC. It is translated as CSVVGTGYNEQFF.

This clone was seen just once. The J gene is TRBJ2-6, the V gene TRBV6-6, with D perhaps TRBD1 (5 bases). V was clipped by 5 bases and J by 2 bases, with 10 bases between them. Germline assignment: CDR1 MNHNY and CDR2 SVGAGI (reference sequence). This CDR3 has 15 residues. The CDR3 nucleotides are TGTGCCAGCAGTCCCTGGGGCACTGGGGCCAACGTCCTGACTTTC. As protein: CASSPWGTGANVLTF.

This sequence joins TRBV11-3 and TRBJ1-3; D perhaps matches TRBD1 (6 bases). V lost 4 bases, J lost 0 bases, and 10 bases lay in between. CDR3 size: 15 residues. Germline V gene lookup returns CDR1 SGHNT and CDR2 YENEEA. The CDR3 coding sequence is TGTGCCAGCAGCTCGGACAGTTTCTCTGGAAACACCATATATTTT. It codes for CASSSDSFSGNTIYF. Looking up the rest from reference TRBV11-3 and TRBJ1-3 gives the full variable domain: EAGVVQSPRYKIIEKKQPVAFWCNPISGHNTLYWYLQNLGQGPELLIRYENEEAVDDSQLPKDRFSAERLKGVDSTLKIQPAELGDSAVYLCASSSDSFSGNTIYFGEGSWLTVV.

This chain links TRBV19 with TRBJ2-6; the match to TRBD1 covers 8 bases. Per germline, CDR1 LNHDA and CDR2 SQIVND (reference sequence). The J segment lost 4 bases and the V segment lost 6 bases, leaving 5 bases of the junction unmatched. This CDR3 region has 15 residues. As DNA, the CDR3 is TGTGCCAGTAGGAACAGGGGGTCGGGGGCCAACGTCCTGACTTTC. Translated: CASRNRGSGANVLTF.

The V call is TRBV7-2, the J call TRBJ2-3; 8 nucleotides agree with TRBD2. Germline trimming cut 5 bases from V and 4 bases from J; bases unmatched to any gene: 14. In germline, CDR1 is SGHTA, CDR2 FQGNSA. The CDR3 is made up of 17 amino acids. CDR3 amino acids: CASSLQAGGGSPDTQYF. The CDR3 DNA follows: TGTGCCAGCAGCCTCCAGGCGGGGGGCGGGAGCCCAGATACGCAGTATTTT.

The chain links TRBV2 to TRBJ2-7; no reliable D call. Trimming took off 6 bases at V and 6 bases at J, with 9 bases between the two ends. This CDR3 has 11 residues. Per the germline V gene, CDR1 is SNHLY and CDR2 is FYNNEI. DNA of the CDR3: TGTGCCAGCAGCTACACTACCGAGCAGTACTTC. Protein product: CASSYTTEQYF.

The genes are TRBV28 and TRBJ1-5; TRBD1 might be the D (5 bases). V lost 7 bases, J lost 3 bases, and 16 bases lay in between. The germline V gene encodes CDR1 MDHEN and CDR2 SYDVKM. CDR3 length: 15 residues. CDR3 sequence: CASKTGRPNNQPQHF. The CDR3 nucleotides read TGTGCCAGCAAGACGGGGCGCCCCAACAATCAGCCCCAGCATTTT.

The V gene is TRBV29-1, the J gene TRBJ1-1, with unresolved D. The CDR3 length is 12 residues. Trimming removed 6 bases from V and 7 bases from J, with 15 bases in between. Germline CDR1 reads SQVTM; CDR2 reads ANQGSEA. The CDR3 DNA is TGCAGCGTAAGTCAGCTAGAACATGAAGCTTTCTTT. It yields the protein CSVSQLEHEAFF.

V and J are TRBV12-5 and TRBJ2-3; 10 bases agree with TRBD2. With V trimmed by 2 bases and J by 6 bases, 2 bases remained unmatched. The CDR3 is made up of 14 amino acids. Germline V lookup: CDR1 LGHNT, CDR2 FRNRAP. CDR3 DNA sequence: TGTGCTAGTGGTTTGAGCGGGGGGGATGATACGCAGTATTTT. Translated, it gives CASGLSGGDDTQYF. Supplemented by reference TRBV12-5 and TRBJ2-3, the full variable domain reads DARVTQTPRHKVTEMGQEVTMRCQPILGHNTVFWYRQTMMQGLELLAYFRNRAPLDDSGMPKDRFSAEMPDATLATLKIQPSEPRDSAVYFCASGLSGGDDTQYFGPGTRLTVL.

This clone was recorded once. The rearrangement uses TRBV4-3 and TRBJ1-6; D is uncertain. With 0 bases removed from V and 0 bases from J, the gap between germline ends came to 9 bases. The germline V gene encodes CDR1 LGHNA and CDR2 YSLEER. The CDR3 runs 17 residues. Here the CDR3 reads CASSQEIDGSYNSPLHF. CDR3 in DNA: TGCGCCAGCAGCCAAGAAATAGACGGCTCCTATAATTCACCCCTCCACTTT.

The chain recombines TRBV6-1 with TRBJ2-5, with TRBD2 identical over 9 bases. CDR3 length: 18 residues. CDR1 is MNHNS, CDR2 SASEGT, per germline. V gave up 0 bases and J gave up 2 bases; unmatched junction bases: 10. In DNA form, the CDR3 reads TGTGCCAGCAGTGAAGCGGTACGGAGCGGGGGGCTGCAAGAGACCCAGTACTTC. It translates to CASSEAVRSGGLQETQYF.

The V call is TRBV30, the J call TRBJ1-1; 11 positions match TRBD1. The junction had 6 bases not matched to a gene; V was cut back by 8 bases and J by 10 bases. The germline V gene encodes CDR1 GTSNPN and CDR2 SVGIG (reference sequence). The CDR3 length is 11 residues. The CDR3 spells CAGQGAVVAFF. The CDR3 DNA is TGTGCCGGACAGGGGGCTGTCGTAGCTTTCTTT.

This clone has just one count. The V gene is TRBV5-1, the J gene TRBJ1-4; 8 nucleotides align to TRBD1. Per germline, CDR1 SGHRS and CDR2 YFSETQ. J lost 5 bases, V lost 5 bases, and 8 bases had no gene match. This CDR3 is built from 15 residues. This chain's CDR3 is CASSIGQGLNEKLFF. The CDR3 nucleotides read TGCGCCAGCAGTATAGGACAGGGCCTCAATGAAAAACTGTTTTTT.

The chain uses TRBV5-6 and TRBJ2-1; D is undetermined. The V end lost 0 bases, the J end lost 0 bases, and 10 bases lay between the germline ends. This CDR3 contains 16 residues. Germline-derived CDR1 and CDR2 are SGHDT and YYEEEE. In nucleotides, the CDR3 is TGTGCCAGCAGCTTGGAGTTGGTAAGCTCCTACAATGAGCAGTTCTTC. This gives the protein CASSLELVSSYNEQFF.

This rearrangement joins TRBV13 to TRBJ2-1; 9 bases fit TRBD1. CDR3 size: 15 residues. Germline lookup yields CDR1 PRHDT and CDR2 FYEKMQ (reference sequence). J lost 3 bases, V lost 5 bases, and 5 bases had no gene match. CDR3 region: CASSVGTGYYNEQFF. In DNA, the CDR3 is TGTGCCAGCAGCGTCGGGACAGGGTACTACAATGAGCAGTTCTTC.

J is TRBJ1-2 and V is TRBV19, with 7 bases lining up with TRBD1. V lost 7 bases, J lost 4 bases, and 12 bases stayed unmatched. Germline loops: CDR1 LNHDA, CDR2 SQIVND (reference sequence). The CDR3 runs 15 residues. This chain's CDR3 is CASTYEGGVGYGYTF. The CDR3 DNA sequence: TGTGCCAGTACCTATGAAGGGGGCGTAGGCTATGGCTACACCTTC.

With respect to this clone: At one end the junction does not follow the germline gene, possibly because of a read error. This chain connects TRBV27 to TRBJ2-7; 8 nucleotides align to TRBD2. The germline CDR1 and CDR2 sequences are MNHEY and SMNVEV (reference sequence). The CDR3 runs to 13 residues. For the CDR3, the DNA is TGTGTCAGCGTTGGCGGGGGGAGCCACGAGCAGTACTTC. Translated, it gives CVSVGGGSHEQYF.

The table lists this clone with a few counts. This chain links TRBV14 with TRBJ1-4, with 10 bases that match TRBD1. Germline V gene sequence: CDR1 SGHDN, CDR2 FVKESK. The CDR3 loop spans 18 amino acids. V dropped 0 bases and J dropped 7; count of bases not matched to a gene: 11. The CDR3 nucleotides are TGTGCCAGCAGCCAAGATCATCCCTTGACAGGGGGCTTTGAAAAACTGTTTTTT. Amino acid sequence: CASSQDHPLTGGFEKLFF.

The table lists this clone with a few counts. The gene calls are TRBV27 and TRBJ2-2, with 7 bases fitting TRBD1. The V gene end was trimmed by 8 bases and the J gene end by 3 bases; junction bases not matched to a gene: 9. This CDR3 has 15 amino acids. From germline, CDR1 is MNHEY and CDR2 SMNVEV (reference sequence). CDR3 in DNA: TGTGCCAGCGGACTGCCCGGGACAGACACCGGGGAGCTGTTTTTT. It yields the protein CASGLPGTDTGELFF.